Below, 18 T cell receptor beta chains from the same sample are listed, as sequenced in a study of blood T cell repertoires in COVID-19. The repertoire was sequenced with immunoSEQ multiplex PCR; TCRdb's copy has only in-frame clones and lacks some. The data contain over 35,000 clones, roughly nine tenths of them seen just once; the ten biggest clones take up around a sixth. The sequencing input was peripheral blood. These receptors were obtained from a woman in her 30s in a cohort sampled during active COVID-19.

This rearrangement joins TRBV6-2 or TRBV6-3 to TRBJ2-4; 9 nucleotides agree with TRBD1. CDR3 length equals 13 residues. V dropped 6 bases and J dropped 7; count of bases not matched to a gene: 4. Germline assignment: CDR1 MNHEY and CDR2 SVGEGT. The DNA for the CDR3 is TGTGCCAGCAGCCGGGGACAGGGCAACATTCAGTACTTC. It is translated as CASSRGQGNIQYF.

This chain joins TRBV5-4 and TRBJ2-5, with 12 bases matching TRBD2. Germline V gene data show CDR1 as SGHNT and CDR2 as YYREEE (reference sequence). CDR3 length: 15 amino acids. The ends lost 4 bases at V and 5 bases at J; junction bases unmatched: 6. CDR3 protein: CASSIRTSGMETQYF. The DNA of the CDR3 is TGTGCCAGCAGCATCCGGACTAGCGGGATGGAGACCCAGTACTTC.

This clone has just a few counts. At one boundary the junction diverges from the germline segment, which might be a read error. V and J are TRBV7-7 and TRBJ2-1; D gene uncertain. This CDR3 is 13 amino acids long. CDR1 is SSHAT and CDR2 is FNYEAQ in the germline V gene (reference sequence). DNA of the CDR3: TGTGCTAGCAGCTTAGGCGCCTACAATGAGCAGTTCTTC. Residues: CASSLGAYNEQFF.

This rearrangement joins TRBV30 to TRBJ2-1, with 10 positions matching TRBD2. CDR1 GTSNPN and CDR2 SVGIG come from the germline V gene (reference sequence). The J segment lost 8 bases and the V segment lost 3 bases, leaving 4 bases of the junction unmatched. The CDR3 spans 13 residues. The chain's CDR3 is CAWSLAGVDEQFF. The CDR3 bases are TGTGCCTGGAGCCTAGCGGGAGTCGATGAGCAGTTCTTC.

The chain links TRBV19 to TRBJ1-1, with D hard to call. CDR3 length: 15 amino acids. Germline lookup yields CDR1 LNHDA and CDR2 SQIVND (reference sequence). The V end lost 5 bases, the J end lost 5 bases, and 18 bases lay between the germline ends. The CDR3 nucleotides read TGTGCCAGTAGTTGGAGGACCGACGGGAGAACTGAAGCTTTCTTT. Its translation is CASSWRTDGRTEAFF.

This clone is a singleton in its sample. The chain carries TRBV19 and TRBJ2-1; 12 bases are a match to TRBD2. The germline gives CDR1 LNHDA, CDR2 SQIVND (reference sequence). This CDR3 spans 16 amino acids. J gave up 5 bases and V 5 bases, and 7 bases lay outside the gene matches. The CDR3 coding sequence is TGTGCCAGTAGTGTCGCTAGCGGGAGGGAGAACAATGAGCAGTTCTTC. Its protein is CASSVASGRENNEQFF.

The chain has TRBV5-3 and TRBJ2-1; 8 nucleotides match TRBD1. TRBV5-3 is an open reading frame, and its role is uncertain. V lost 5 bases and J lost 2; bases outside the gene matches: 6. This CDR3 comprises 15 residues. This chain's CDR3 is CARSLPGQAYNEQFF. The CDR3, as DNA: TGTGCCAGAAGTCTCCCGGGACAGGCCTACAATGAGCAGTTCTTC.

The rearrangement links TRBV19 to TRBJ2-2; D not resolved. The V gene's germline CDR1 is LNHDA and CDR2 SQIVND (reference sequence). V was trimmed by 5 bases and J by 6 bases, leaving 13 bases between them. This CDR3 comprises 14 residues. The CDR3 loop reads CASSPRVRPGELFF. CDR3 DNA: TGTGCCAGTAGTCCTCGGGTTCGTCCCGGGGAGCTGTTTTTT.

The chain recombines TRBV11-3 with TRBJ2-5, with 9 bases that match TRBD2. The CDR3 covers 15 residues. With 4 bases clipped from V and 3 bases from J, the junction kept 6 bases outside the gene matches. CDR1 is SGHNT, CDR2 YENEEA, per germline. CDR3 in DNA: TGTGCCAGCAGCTACAGGGGCGGGAGGGAAGAGACCCAGTACTTC. Translating it yields CASSYRGGREETQYF.

The rearrangement joins TRBV18 to TRBJ2-2; TRBD2 matches 7 bases. V shed 3 bases, J shed 6 bases, and the junction held 7 bases outside the gene matches. The V gene's germline CDR1 is KGHSH and CDR2 LQKENI. The CDR3 has 15 amino acids. For the CDR3, the DNA is TGTGCCAGCTCACCCTATGGCGGGAGTGCCGGGGAGCTGTTTTTT. It specifies CASSPYGGSAGELFF. The full variable domain, completed using reference TRBV18 and TRBJ2-2, is NAGVMQNPRHLVRRRGQEARLRCSPMKGHSHVYWYRQLPEEGLKFMVYLQKENIIDESGMPKERFSAEFPKEGPSILRIQQVVRGDSAAYFCASSPYGGSAGELFFGEGSRLTVL.

The chain recombines TRBV5-1 with TRBJ2-7, with a tentative D call TRBD2 (5 bases). The CDR3 is 13 amino acids. In germline, CDR1 is SGHRS, CDR2 YFSETQ. V gave up 4 bases and J gave up 3 bases, with 11 bases separating them. The CDR3 spells CASSPDGLYEQYF. The CDR3 bases are TGCGCCAGCAGCCCGGACGGACTCTACGAGCAGTACTTC.

The chain joins TRBV7-9 to TRBJ1-6; D remains ambiguous. Germline V gene sequence: CDR1 SEHNR, CDR2 FQNEAQ (reference sequence). The V end lost 5 bases, the J end lost 7 bases, and 9 bases lay between the germline ends. The CDR3 consists of 13 residues. The CDR3 sequence is CASSDMLNSPLHF. Written as DNA, the CDR3 is TGTGCCAGCAGCGACATGTTGAATTCACCCCTCCACTTT.

This chain uses TRBV18 with TRBJ2-7, with TRBD1 as a possible D gene (5 bases). The CDR3 covers 15 residues. The germline gives CDR1 KGHSH, CDR2 LQKENI. V lost 1 base and J 6 bases, leaving 16 bases between the germline ends. For the CDR3, the DNA is TGTGCCAGCTCACCACGTTCCAGGGCTAGTGGCGAGCAGTACTTC. It specifies CASSPRSRASGEQYF.

This clone was counted once. The chain employs TRBV30 and TRBJ2-1, with 9 bases fitting TRBD1. Germline-derived CDR1 and CDR2 are GTSNPN and SVGIG (reference sequence). Germline trimming cut 4 bases from V and 5 bases from J; bases unmatched to any gene: 9. The CDR3 is 15 amino acids. The CDR3 nucleotides read TGTGCCTGGAAGCTAGGGGACAGGGACAACAATGAGCAGTTCTTC. Protein sequence: CAWKLGDRDNNEQFF.

The V call is TRBV19, the J call TRBJ2-1, with D possibly matching TRBD1 (6 bases). Between the trimmed V and J ends, which lost 11 bases and 2 bases, there was a span of 13 bases. Germline assignment: CDR1 LNHDA and CDR2 SQIVND (reference sequence). The CDR3 is 13 amino acids. This chain's CDR3 is CAGLRDTYNEQFF. CDR3 in DNA: TGTGCCGGCCTCCGGGACACCTACAATGAGCAGTTCTTC.

Relative to its sample, this clone is medium-sized (0.01 to 0.1%). The chain uses TRBV19 and TRBJ2-7, with 9 bases aligning to TRBD1. V gave up 3 bases and J gave up 7 bases; unmatched junction bases: 10. Germline lookup yields CDR1 LNHDA and CDR2 SQIVND (reference sequence). This CDR3 has 15 residues. CDR3 protein: CASSIWGQGTREQYF. CDR3 DNA sequence: TGTGCCAGTAGTATTTGGGGACAGGGAACGAGGGAGCAGTACTTC.

V is TRBV9 and J is TRBJ2-5; D might be TRBD2 (5 bases). Trimming stripped 0 bases from V and 2 bases from J, with 14 bases between. CDR3 length: 16 residues. Germline lookup yields CDR1 SGDLS and CDR2 YYNGEE. The CDR3 spells CASSVGRSSGQETQYF. The CDR3 nucleotides are TGTGCCAGCAGCGTAGGGCGGTCGAGCGGTCAAGAGACCCAGTACTTC. Based on the CDR3 plus reference TRBV9 and TRBJ2-5, the full variable domain is DSGVTQTPKHLITATGQRVTLRCSPRSGDLSVYWYQQSLDQGLQFLIQYYNGEERAKGNILERFSAQQFPDLHSELNLSSLELGDSALYFCASSVGRSSGQETQYFGPGTRLLVL.

The CDR3 coding sequence is TGTGCCAGCAGTGAAAAGGGGTATGACATTCAGTACTTC. This gives the protein CASSEKGYDIQYF. This chain links TRBV2 with TRBJ2-4, with a weak D call TRBD1 (5 bases). The CDR3 is 13 amino acids. V lost 2 bases, J lost 8 bases, and 10 bases lay in between. Germline values: CDR1 SNHLY, CDR2 FYNNEI. Full variable domain (outside the CDR3, taken from reference TRBV2 and TRBJ2-4): EPEVTQTPSHQVTQMGQEVILRCVPISNHLYFYWYRQILGQKVEFLVSFYNNEISEKSEIFDDQFSVERPDGSNFTLKIRSTKLEDSAMYFCASSEKGYDIQYFGAGTRLSVL.